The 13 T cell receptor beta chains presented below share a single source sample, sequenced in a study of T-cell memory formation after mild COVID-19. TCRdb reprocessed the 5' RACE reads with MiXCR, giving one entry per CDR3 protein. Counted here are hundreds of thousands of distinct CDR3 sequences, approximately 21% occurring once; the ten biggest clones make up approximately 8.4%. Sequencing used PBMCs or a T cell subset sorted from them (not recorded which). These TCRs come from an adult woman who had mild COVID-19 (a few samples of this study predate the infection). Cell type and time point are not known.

The CDR3 sequence is CASSLYQGMAYEQYF. CDR3 DNA: TGCGCCAGCAGCTTGTACCAGGGAATGGCCTACGAGCAGTACTTC. The V and J genes are TRBV5-1 and TRBJ2-7; possible D gene TRBD1, 5 bases. The V and J ends lost 1 base and 2 bases respectively, with 13 bases between them. The CDR3 contains 15 residues. From germline, CDR1 is SGHRS and CDR2 YFSETQ. Full variable domain (missing parts from reference TRBV5-1 and TRBJ2-7): KAGVTQTPRYLIKTRGQQVTLSCSPISGHRSVSWYQQTPGQGLQFLFEYFSETQRNKGNFPGRFSGRQFSNSRSEMNVSTLELGDSALYLCASSLYQGMAYEQYFGPGTRLTVT.

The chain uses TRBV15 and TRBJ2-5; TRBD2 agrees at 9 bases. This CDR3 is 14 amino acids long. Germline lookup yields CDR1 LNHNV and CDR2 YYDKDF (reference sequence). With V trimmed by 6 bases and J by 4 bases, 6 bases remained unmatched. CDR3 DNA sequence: TGTGCCACCAGGGCCGGGACTAGCAGAGAGACCCAGTACTTC. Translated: CATRAGTSRETQYF.

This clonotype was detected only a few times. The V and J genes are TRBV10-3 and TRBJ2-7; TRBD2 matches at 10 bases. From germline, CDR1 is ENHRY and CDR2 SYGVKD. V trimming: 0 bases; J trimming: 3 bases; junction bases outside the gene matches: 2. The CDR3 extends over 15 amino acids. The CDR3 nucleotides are TGTGCCATCAGTGAGTCCGAGCGGGAGGGCTACGAGCAGTACTTC. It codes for CAISESEREGYEQYF.

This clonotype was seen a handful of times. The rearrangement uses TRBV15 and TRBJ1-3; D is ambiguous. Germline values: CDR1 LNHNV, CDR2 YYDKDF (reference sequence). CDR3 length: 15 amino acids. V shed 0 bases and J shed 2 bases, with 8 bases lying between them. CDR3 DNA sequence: TGTGCCACCAGCAGAGAAAGGCAGGCTGGAAACACCATATATTTT. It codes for CATSRERQAGNTIYF.

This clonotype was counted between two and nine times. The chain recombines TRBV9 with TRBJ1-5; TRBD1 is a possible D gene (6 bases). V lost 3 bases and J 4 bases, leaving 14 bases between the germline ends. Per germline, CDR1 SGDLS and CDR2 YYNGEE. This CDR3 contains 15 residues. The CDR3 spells CASSETGNQNQPQHF. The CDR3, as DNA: TGTGCCAGCAGCGAGACAGGAAATCAGAATCAGCCCCAGCATTTT.

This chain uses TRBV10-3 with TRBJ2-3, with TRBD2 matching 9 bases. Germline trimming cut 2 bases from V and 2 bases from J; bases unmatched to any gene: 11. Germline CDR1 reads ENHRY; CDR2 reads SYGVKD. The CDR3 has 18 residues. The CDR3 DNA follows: TGTGCCATCAGTGAGACGACAGTAGCGGGGGTCTCCACAGATACGCAGTATTTT. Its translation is CAISETTVAGVSTDTQYF.

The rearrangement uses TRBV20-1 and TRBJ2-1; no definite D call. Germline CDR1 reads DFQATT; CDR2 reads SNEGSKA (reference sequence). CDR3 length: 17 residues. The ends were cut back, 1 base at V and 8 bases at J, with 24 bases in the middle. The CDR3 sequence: CSARADRAKGPSDEQFF. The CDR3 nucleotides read TGCAGTGCTAGAGCGGACCGCGCGAAGGGCCCTTCGGATGAGCAGTTCTTC.

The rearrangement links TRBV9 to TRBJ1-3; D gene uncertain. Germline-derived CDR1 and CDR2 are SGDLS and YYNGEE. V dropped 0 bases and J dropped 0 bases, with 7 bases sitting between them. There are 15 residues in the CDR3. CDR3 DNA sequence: TGTGCCAGCAGCGTAGACGCGAGCTCTGGAAACACCATATATTTT. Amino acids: CASSVDASSGNTIYF.

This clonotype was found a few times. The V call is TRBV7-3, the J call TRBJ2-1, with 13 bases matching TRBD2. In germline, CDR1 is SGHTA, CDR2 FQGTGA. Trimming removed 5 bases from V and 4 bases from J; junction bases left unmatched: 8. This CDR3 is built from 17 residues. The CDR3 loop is CASSARTSGSTYNEQFF. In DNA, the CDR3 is TGTGCCAGCAGCGCGAGGACTAGCGGGAGTACTTACAATGAGCAGTTCTTC.

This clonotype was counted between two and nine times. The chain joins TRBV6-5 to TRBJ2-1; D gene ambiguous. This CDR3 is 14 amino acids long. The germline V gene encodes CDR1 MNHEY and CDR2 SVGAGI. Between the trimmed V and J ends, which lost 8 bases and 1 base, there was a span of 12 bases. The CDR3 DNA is TGTGCCAGCGCCCCTCGGCGGTCCTACAATGAGCAGTTCTTC. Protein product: CASAPRRSYNEQFF.

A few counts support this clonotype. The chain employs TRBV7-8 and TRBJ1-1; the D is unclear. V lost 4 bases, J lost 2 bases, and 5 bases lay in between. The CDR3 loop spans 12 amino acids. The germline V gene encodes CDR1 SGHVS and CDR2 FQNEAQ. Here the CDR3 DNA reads TGTGCCAGCAGCTGGTTTAACACTGAAGCTTTCTTT. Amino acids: CASSWFNTEAFF.

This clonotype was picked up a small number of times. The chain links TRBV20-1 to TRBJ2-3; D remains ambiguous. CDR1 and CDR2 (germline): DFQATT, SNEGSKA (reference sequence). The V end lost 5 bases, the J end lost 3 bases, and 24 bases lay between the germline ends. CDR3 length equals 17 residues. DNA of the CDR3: TGCAGTGCTTCTCCCCCCAACTGGGCGGTGCAAACAGATACGCAGTATTTT. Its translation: CSASPPNWAVQTDTQYF.

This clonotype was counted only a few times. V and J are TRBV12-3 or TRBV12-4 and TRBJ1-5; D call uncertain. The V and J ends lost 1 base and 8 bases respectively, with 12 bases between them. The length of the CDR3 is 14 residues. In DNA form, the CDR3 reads TGTGCCAGCAGTTTAGAGCAGGCAATGAAGCCCCAGCATTTT. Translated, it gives CASSLEQAMKPQHF.